The 25 T cell receptor beta chains presented below share a single source sample, sequenced in a study of T cell repertoires and HLA-DP antigens. No antigens are known for them. Some clones are missing from TCRdb's copy, which holds only in-frame ones; the method was immunoSEQ multiplex PCR. The sample lists around 90,000 clones, around nine tenths occurring once. Material: CD4+ T cells from PBMCs. The receptors originated from a man aged 50 to 59 in good health and CMV-seronegative.

This clone turned up a few times. The J gene is TRBJ1-1, the V gene TRBV7-9; D perhaps matches TRBD1 (5 bases). CDR1 and CDR2 (germline): SEHNR, FQNEAQ (reference sequence). With 5 bases removed from V and 10 bases from J, the gap between germline ends came to 20 bases. CDR3 length: 14 amino acids. DNA for the CDR3: TGTGCCAGCAGCCGCCCCGGGGGAGGGAGCGGAGCTTTCTTT. Translating gives CASSRPGGGSGAFF.

V gene TRBV6-5 combines with J gene TRBJ1-1; no firm D call. Deletions cut 2 bases from V and 1 base from J, with 8 bases between. The CDR3 totals 14 residues. Per the germline V gene, CDR1 is MNHEY and CDR2 is SVGAGI. The CDR3 is CASSYARQNTEAFF. Written as DNA, the CDR3 is TGTGCCAGCAGTTACGCCAGACAGAACACTGAAGCTTTCTTT.

The rearrangement joins TRBV4-1 to TRBJ2-3; D remains unclear. The CDR3 spans 13 residues. Germline CDR1 is MGHRA and CDR2 is YSYEKL. V dropped 0 bases and J dropped 11 bases, with 12 bases sitting between them. CDR3 region: CASSQDPGPMQYF. The CDR3 DNA is TGCGCCAGCAGCCAAGATCCCGGACCCATGCAGTATTTT.

This clone was found once. V is TRBV27 and J is TRBJ1-6; 8 nucleotides match TRBD1. J was trimmed by 8 bases and V by 6 bases; bases with no gene match: 6. Germline V CDR1 and CDR2: MNHEY, SMNVEV (reference sequence). This CDR3 spans 14 amino acids. In DNA, the CDR3 is TGTGCCAGCAGAAGACAGGGGTTGGATTCACCCCTCCACTTT. This translates into CASRRQGLDSPLHF.

V and J are TRBV5-4 and TRBJ1-1; possibly TRBD1 for D (6 bases). The CDR3 spans 16 residues. Germline V gene sequence: CDR1 SGHNT, CDR2 YYREEE (reference sequence). Trimming removed 4 bases at V and 1 base at J, with 17 bases between. For the CDR3, the DNA is TGTGCCAGCAGCCCGGGCCGGGGGGCAACGAACACTGAAGCTTTCTTT. Translating it yields CASSPGRGATNTEAFF.

The chain joins TRBV4-3 to TRBJ2-3; tentatively, D is TRBD1 or TRBD2 (6 bases each). Germline CDR1 reads LGHNA; CDR2 reads YSLEER. This CDR3 region has 15 residues. V was pared by 8 bases and J by 2 bases, with 17 bases between. CDR3 sequence reads: CASGIRGVLTDTQYF. CDR3 in DNA: TGCGCCAGCGGAATTAGGGGGGTTCTCACAGATACGCAGTATTTT.

The chain couples TRBV4-1 to TRBJ2-3, with 10 bases that match TRBD2. CDR1 and CDR2 (germline): MGHRA, YSYEKL. The trim removed 0 bases at V and 5 bases at J, leaving 11 bases unmatched. The CDR3 covers 18 residues. The CDR3 sequence: CASSQEGRGLAVGDTQYF. CDR3 nucleotide sequence: TGCGCCAGCAGCCAAGAAGGGCGTGGACTAGCGGTGGGAGATACGCAGTATTTT.

The V call is TRBV7-9, the J call TRBJ2-4; D is uncertain. Trimming stripped 5 bases from V and 0 bases from J, with 8 bases between. Germline CDR1 reads SEHNR; CDR2 reads FQNEAQ (reference sequence). This CDR3 has 14 residues. The DNA of the CDR3 is TGTGCCAGCAGCACAGAAGTAGCCAAAAACATTCAGTACTTC. As protein: CASSTEVAKNIQYF.

This clone was found once. The CDR3 spells CASSLEGLAGGPDNEQFF. The CDR3 bases are TGTGCCAGCAGCCTGGAGGGACTAGCGGGAGGGCCCGACAATGAGCAGTTCTTC. This chain links TRBV11-2 with TRBJ2-1; 16 bases are a match to TRBD2. Trimming took 5 bases from V and 5 from J; bases not matched to a gene: 9. Germline V gives CDR1 SGHAT, CDR2 FQNNGV. The CDR3 is 18 residues long.

The V call is TRBV27, the J call TRBJ1-2; a weak D match, TRBD1 (5 bases). V gave up 6 bases and J gave up 2 bases, with 10 bases separating them. Germline V CDR1 and CDR2: MNHEY, SMNVEV (reference sequence). The CDR3 extends over 13 amino acids. CDR3 in amino acids: CASSPTGNYGYTF. As DNA, the CDR3 is TGTGCCAGCAGCCCTACAGGAAACTATGGCTACACCTTC.

The chain employs TRBV19 and TRBJ1-4, with 10 bases that match TRBD1. CDR1 and CDR2 (germline): LNHDA, SQIVND (reference sequence). V gave up 5 bases and J gave up 6 bases; unmatched junction bases: 6. The length of the CDR3 is 15 residues. The CDR3: CASSSDRGRYEKLFF. The CDR3 coding sequence is TGTGCCAGTAGTTCCGACAGGGGGCGATATGAAAAACTGTTTTTT.

The chain employs TRBV10-3 and TRBJ2-1; 9 bases are a match to TRBD2. This CDR3 region has 15 residues. Germline V gene sequence: CDR1 ENHRY, CDR2 SYGVKD. V dropped 3 bases and J dropped 10; count of bases not matched to a gene: 10. CDR3 residues: CAISDRLAGSGEQFF. The CDR3 DNA is TGTGCCATCAGTGATCGGCTAGCGGGATCCGGCGAGCAGTTCTTC.

The chain has TRBV6-5 and TRBJ1-5, with a weak D call TRBD1 (5 bases). Germline lookup yields CDR1 MNHEY and CDR2 SVGAGI. This CDR3 has 15 residues. Trimming removed 6 bases at V and 2 bases at J, with 14 bases between. CDR3 residues: CASSPQGLGNQPQHF. CDR3 nucleotides: TGTGCCAGCAGCCCGCAGGGCTTAGGCAATCAGCCCCAGCATTTT.

The rearrangement uses TRBV11-2 and TRBJ2-2; unclear D gene. With 7 bases removed from V and 4 bases from J, the gap between germline ends came to 10 bases. The CDR3 contains 13 residues. Germline V gene sequence: CDR1 SGHAT, CDR2 FQNNGV. CDR3 nucleotides: TGTGCCAGCAACGAGGATTTCACCGGGGAGCTGTTTTTT. Its translation: CASNEDFTGELFF.

CDR3 residues: CASSPGLAVGETQYF. CDR3 nucleotide sequence: TGTGCCAGCAGCCCGGGACTAGCAGTCGGAGAGACCCAGTACTTC. The V and J genes are TRBV11-2 and TRBJ2-5; 9 bases align to TRBD2. The V gene's germline CDR1 is SGHAT and CDR2 FQNNGV. CDR3 length: 15 residues. The junction had 8 bases not matched to a gene; V was cut back by 5 bases and J by 4 bases.

The gene calls are TRBV5-5 and TRBJ2-3; a possible D gene is TRBD2 (5 bases). Germline lookup yields CDR1 SGHKS and CDR2 YYEKEE (reference sequence). The CDR3 loop spans 14 amino acids. V lost 2 bases and J 3 bases, leaving 10 bases between the germline ends. For the CDR3, the DNA is TGTGCCAGCAGCTTCGGACTCGCAACAGATACGCAGTATTTT. Translation gives CASSFGLATDTQYF.

Comments on this clone: The identical CDR3 is also encoded by other nucleotide sequences in the sample. The chain carries TRBV7-9 and TRBJ1-5; D might be TRBD1 (6 bases). CDR3 length: 15 residues. V lost 3 bases to trimming and J lost 6 bases, with 15 bases between them. The germline CDR1 and CDR2 sequences are SEHNR and FQNEAQ (reference sequence). This CDR3 reads CASSLAGAGGQPQHF. CDR3 in DNA: TGTGCCAGCAGCTTGGCAGGGGCGGGGGGTCAGCCCCAGCATTTT.

The chain carries TRBV30 and TRBJ1-3; 8 bases match TRBD1. There are 14 residues in the CDR3. The germline V gene has CDR1 GTSNPN and CDR2 SVGIG (reference sequence). J lost 5 bases, V lost 2 bases, and 5 bases had no gene match. The CDR3 coding sequence is TGTGCCTGGAGTCAGAGGACAGGGCGAAACACCATATATTTT. Residues: CAWSQRTGRNTIYF. Drawing the rest from reference TRBV30 and TRBJ1-3, the complete variable domain is SQTIHQWPATLVQPVGSPLSLECTVEGTSNPNLYWYRQAAGRGLQLLFYSVGIGQISSEVPQNLSASRPQDRQFILSSKKLLLSDSGFYLCAWSQRTGRNTIYFGEGSWLTVV.

The chain links TRBV9 to TRBJ2-3; D may be TRBD2 (5 bases). The length of the CDR3 is 15 residues. Germline V CDR1 and CDR2: SGDLS, YYNGEE. V shed 1 base and J shed 2 bases, with 11 bases lying between them. CDR3: CASSVTEGLTDTQYF. The CDR3 nucleotides read TGTGCCAGCAGCGTAACAGAGGGTCTCACAGATACGCAGTATTTT. Filled out from reference TRBV9 and TRBJ2-3, the complete variable domain reads DSGVTQTPKHLITATGQRVTLRCSPRSGDLSVYWYQQSLDQGLQFLIQYYNGEERAKGNILERFSAQQFPDLHSELNLSSLELGDSALYFCASSVTEGLTDTQYFGPGTRLTVL.

This clone was seen a handful of times. This chain connects TRBV28 to TRBJ2-7; D is ambiguous. CDR1 and CDR2 from the germline V gene are MDHEN and SYDVKM. V shed 6 bases and J shed 2 bases, with 17 bases lying between them. CDR3 length equals 15 residues. CDR3 DNA sequence: TGTGCCAGCAGCCCCGGTTTTACAGATACCTACGAGCAGTACTTC. Translating it yields CASSPGFTDTYEQYF. Combining the CDR3 with reference TRBV28 and TRBJ2-7 gives the whole variable domain DVKVTQSSRYLVKRTGEKVFLECVQDMDHENMFWYRQDPGLGLRLIYFSYDVKMKEKGDIPEGYSVSREKKERFSLILESASTNQTSMYLCASSPGFTDTYEQYFGPGTRLTVT.

Concerning this clone: Other nucleotide sequences from this sample produce the same CDR3. The V and J genes are TRBV29-1 and TRBJ1-1; 8 bases map to TRBD1. The CDR3 covers 13 residues. Per the germline V gene, CDR1 is SQVTM and CDR2 is ANQGSEA. V gave up 5 bases and J gave up 0 bases; unmatched junction bases: 2. The CDR3 protein is CSVNRGMNTEAFF. CDR3 nucleotide sequence: TGCAGCGTTAACAGGGGGATGAACACTGAAGCTTTCTTT.

The chain joins TRBV6-6 to TRBJ2-7; 11 bases match TRBD1. This CDR3 is built from 15 residues. The trim removed 2 bases at V and 3 bases at J, leaving 3 bases unmatched. Germline assignment: CDR1 MNHNY and CDR2 SVGAGI (reference sequence). This chain's CDR3 is CASSYSGTGGYEQYF. CDR3 DNA: TGTGCCAGCAGTTACAGTGGGACAGGGGGCTACGAGCAGTACTTC.

V gene TRBV27 combines with J gene TRBJ2-3; D may be TRBD2 (5 bases). Trimming took off 5 bases at V and 0 bases at J, with 15 bases between the two ends. Per germline, CDR1 MNHEY and CDR2 SMNVEV (reference sequence). CDR3 length: 16 residues. The CDR3 DNA is TGTGCCAGCAGTGTTACCGGCAGGACTAGCACAGATACGCAGTATTTT. It encodes CASSVTGRTSTDTQYF.

This clone was seen many times. The chain links TRBV6-1 to TRBJ1-2, with D uncertain. Germline CDR1 is MNHNS and CDR2 is SASEGT. Trimming stripped 2 bases from V and 2 bases from J, with 6 bases between. The CDR3 is 13 residues long. The CDR3 DNA reads as TGTGCCAGCAGTGAAAAGGGAAACTATGGCTACACCTTC. Protein product: CASSEKGNYGYTF.

V is TRBV7-9 and J is TRBJ1-2, with D uncertain. Germline values: CDR1 SEHNR, CDR2 FQNEAQ (reference sequence). The CDR3 length is 13 residues. Trimming left V 1 base short and J 4 bases short, with 7 bases between. DNA for the CDR3: TGTGCCAGCAGCTTAGACGGCATCTATGGCTACACCTTC. Its protein is CASSLDGIYGYTF.